The rows below give T cell receptor beta chains drawn from one sample of a study of prognosis after radiotherapy for stage I lung cancer. In TCRdb, the multiplex PCR reads were re-called with MiXCR into one record per CDR3 protein. The sample yields about 26,000 distinct CDR3 sequences, about 41% seen once. This specimen was PBMCs, taken before or after stereotactic body radiation therapy (not recorded which). All receptors derive from a donor of 50 years or more with non-small cell lung cancer. CDR3s include the opening cysteine and the closing phenylalanine or tryptophan. A D gene is named only where the DNA matches it firmly. The size entry is marked missing in some rows and otherwise reads once, few, many or a size class.

D gene	clone size	V gene	J gene	CDR3 DNA	CDR3 protein
TRBD1	NA	TRBV19	TRBJ1-1	TGTGCCAGTAGCACCGGGACAGCAAACACTGAAGCTTTCTTT	CASSTGTANTEAFF
NA	many	TRBV6-1	TRBJ2-6	TGTGCCAGCAGTACACAGGGCTCCGGGGCCAACGTCCTGACTTTC	CASSTQGSGANVLTF
NA	NA	TRBV6-5	TRBJ2-7	TGTGCCAGCAGTTACTCGGCGCCTCAGGGGATTTTCTACGAGCAGTACTTC	CASSYSAPQGIFYEQYF
NA	many	TRBV4-3	TRBJ2-3	TGCGCCAGCAGCCACCCAGGGACAGATACGCAGTATTTT	CASSHPGTDTQYF
TRBD1	many	TRBV6-8	TRBJ2-3	TGTGCCAGCAGCCTCCGGGACAGGGCGATAGATACGCAGTATTTT	CASSLRDRAIDTQYF
TRBD1	many	TRBV5-6	TRBJ1-5	TGTGCCAGCAGCTTTTCCGGGACAGGGGGCTATAGCAATCAGCCCCAGCATTTT	CASSFSGTGGYSNQPQHF
NA	NA	TRBV13	TRBJ1-1	TGTGCCAGCAGCACCAAATTGAACACTGAAGCTTTCTTT	CASSTKLNTEAFF
NA	many	TRBV12-3/TRBV12-4	TRBJ1-1	TGTGCCAGCAGTTTACAGGGAATTGAAGCTTTCTTT	CASSLQGIEAFF
NA	NA	TRBV7-9	TRBJ2-7	TGTGCCAGTGCGGGACCCGCAGGGGGAAACGAGCAGTACTTC	CASAGPAGGNEQYF
TRBD2	once	TRBV25-1	TRBJ2-1	TGTGCCAGCAAGCCTAGCGGGATCTACAATGATCAGTTCTTC	CASKPSGIYNDQFF
TRBD1	NA	TRBV5-1	TRBJ2-7	TGCGCCAGCAGCCCCACAGGGGCCGTAACCTACGAGCAGTACTTC	CASSPTGAVTYEQYF
NA	NA	TRBV24-1	TRBJ2-1	TGTGCCACCAGTGACCAGCCGTGGGCGTCTCTGGTTGAGCAGTTCTTC	CATSDQPWASLVEQFF
NA	many	TRBV11-3	TRBJ2-1	TGTGCCGGCAGCGGTGTCGACAATGAGCAGTTCTTC	CAGSGVDNEQFF
NA	many	TRBV7-2	TRBJ2-3	TGTGCCAGCAGCTTACTCCGCACAGATACGCAGTATTTT	CASSLLRTDTQYF
TRBD2	many	TRBV7-8	TRBJ2-1	TGTGCCAGCAGCTTATGGGGTGCGGGGGGGCCTTACAATGAGCAGTTCTTC	CASSLWGAGGPYNEQFF
TRBD2	NA	TRBV7-9	TRBJ2-1	TGTGCCAGCAGCTGGGCGGGAGTTGGAGAGCAGTTCTTC	CASSWAGVGEQFF
NA	many	TRBV4-2	TRBJ1-4	TGTGCCAGCAGCCTCGGGACGGTGAATAATGAAAAACTGTTTTTT	CASSLGTVNNEKLFF
TRBD2	many	TRBV6-1	TRBJ2-1	TGTGCCAGCAGGGGGGGGTGGGGGGGAGCCTACAATGAGCAGTTCTTC	CASRGGWGGAYNEQFF
TRBD2	many	TRBV5-1	TRBJ2-6	TGCGCCAGCAGCCCTTCGGCGGGGGTAGGGGCCAACGTCCTGACTTTC	CASSPSAGVGANVLTF